The 32 T cell receptor beta chains presented below share a single source sample, sequenced in a study of shared clonotypes between healthy human individuals. Only in-frame clones appear in the TCRdb table, and some are missing; sequencing was by immunoSEQ multiplex PCR. The repertoire holds fewer than 1.8 million clones, with roughly 98.5% as singletons. Specimen: naive CD4+ T cells sorted from blood. Regarding subset: CD45RA+ positively selected. The receptors were sampled from a man under 40 in good health.

In this sample, this clone turned up once. This chain joins TRBV5-1 and TRBJ2-4; D could derive from TRBD1 or TRBD2 (5 bases each). Germline assignment: CDR1 SGHRS and CDR2 YFSETQ. This CDR3 spans 15 amino acids. Trimming cost V 4 bases and J 1 base, with 12 bases left between them. CDR3 bases: TGCGCCAGCAGCGCCTTCAGGGAGGCCAAAAACATTCAGTACTTC. This translates into CASSAFREAKNIQYF.

The gene calls are TRBV30 and TRBJ2-7; the D gene is possibly TRBD1 (6 bases). V was shortened by 3 bases and J by 1 base, with 10 bases between the two germline ends. CDR3 length equals 13 residues. The germline V gene encodes CDR1 GTSNPN and CDR2 SVGIG (reference sequence). The chain's CDR3 is CAWSGRGSYEQYF. The CDR3 region has the DNA TGTGCCTGGAGCGGCAGGGGTTCCTACGAGCAGTACTTC.

The rearrangement links TRBV10-3 to TRBJ2-1, with TRBD2 matching 9 bases. Germline CDR1 and CDR2: ENHRY and SYGVKD. The length of the CDR3 is 15 residues. V was clipped by 4 bases and J by 10 bases; unmatched bases: 11. CDR3: CAISGRVAGDGEQFF. The CDR3 coding sequence is TGTGCCATCAGTGGTAGGGTAGCGGGAGATGGGGAGCAGTTCTTC.

The chain combines TRBV7-2 with TRBJ2-7; D possibly corresponds to TRBD1 (6 bases). The CDR3 length is 15 residues. Trimming pared 5 bases from V and 0 bases from J, leaving 14 bases between. Looked up from germline, CDR1 is SGHTA and CDR2 is FQGNSA. The CDR3 is CASSADRPSSYEQYF. CDR3 in DNA: TGTGCCAGCAGCGCGGACAGACCAAGCTCCTACGAGCAGTACTTC. Full variable domain (rest looked up from reference TRBV7-2 and TRBJ2-7): GAGVSQSPSNKVTEKGKDVELRCDPISGHTALYWYRQSLGQGLEFLIYFQGNSAPDKSGLPSDRFSAERTGGSVSTLTIQRTQQEDSAVYLCASSADRPSSYEQYFGPGTRLTVT.

The chain couples TRBV5-1 to TRBJ1-1; 9 bases map to TRBD1. Germline-derived CDR1 and CDR2 are SGHRS and YFSETQ. The trim removed 4 bases at V and 4 bases at J, leaving 8 bases unmatched. This CDR3 has 15 amino acids. The CDR3 loop reads CASSPARQGGTEAFF. As DNA, the CDR3 is TGCGCCAGCAGCCCTGCACGACAGGGGGGCACTGAAGCTTTCTTT.

This clone was seen just once. The chain uses TRBV29-1 and TRBJ2-1; 9 nucleotides agree with TRBD1. V lost 3 bases, J lost 1 base, and 1 base stayed unmatched. Germline assignment: CDR1 SQVTM and CDR2 ANQGSEA. The CDR3 runs to 14 residues. CDR3 amino acids: CSVEGTGSYNEQFF. Written as DNA, the CDR3 is TGCAGCGTTGAGGGGACAGGGTCCTACAATGAGCAGTTCTTC.

Note on this clone: One end of the junction fails to match germline, which may point to a read error. This sequence joins TRBV5-1 and TRBJ2-7, with TRBD2 matching 9 bases. The CDR3 covers 14 residues. CDR1 and CDR2 (germline): SGHRS, YFSETQ. The CDR3 DNA reads TGCACCAGCAGCCTCGGTGGGACTAGCCACGAGCAGTACTTC. This encodes CTSSLGGTSHEQYF.

The J gene is TRBJ2-1, the V gene TRBV5-1, with a possible D match to TRBD2 (5 bases). The V end lost 1 base, the J end lost 2 bases, and 7 bases lay between the germline ends. From germline, CDR1 is SGHRS and CDR2 YFSETQ. This CDR3 spans 14 amino acids. Here the CDR3 reads CASSLRDTYNEQFF. The CDR3 DNA reads as TGCGCCAGCAGCTTGCGGGATACCTACAATGAGCAGTTCTTC.

This clone was observed once. The chain is built from TRBV5-1 and TRBJ2-7; 8 bases align to TRBD2. Germline CDR1 SGHRS, CDR2 YFSETQ. The CDR3 covers 16 residues. V lost 0 bases, J lost 2 bases, and 7 bases stayed unmatched. CDR3: CASSLGATSAPYEQYF. As DNA, the CDR3 is TGCGCCAGCAGCTTGGGAGCGACTAGCGCACCCTACGAGCAGTACTTC.

This clone has a single count. V is TRBV7-9 and J is TRBJ2-7, with D maybe TRBD2 (6 bases). Germline V gene lookup returns CDR1 SEHNR and CDR2 FQNEAQ (reference sequence). V was trimmed by 7 bases and J by 3 bases, leaving 13 bases between them. The CDR3 runs 13 residues. The CDR3 region has the DNA TGTGCCAGCACCCCGCGGGGTGTCTACGAGCAGTACTTC. This translates into CASTPRGVYEQYF.

CDR3 sequence reads: CASSLGTGRSEAFF. The CDR3 DNA reads as TGTGCCAGCAGCTTGGGGACAGGGAGATCTGAAGCTTTCTTT. This chain joins TRBV5-8 and TRBJ1-1, with 8 bases lining up with TRBD1. J lost 6 bases, V lost 0 bases, and 4 bases had no gene match. Looked up from germline, CDR1 is SGHTS and CDR2 is YDEGEE. The CDR3 is 14 residues long. The variable domain in full, with the rest retrieved from reference TRBV5-8 and TRBJ1-1, is EAGVTQSPTHLIKTRGQQATLRCSPISGHTSVYWYQQALGLGLQFLLWYDEGEERNRGNFPPRFSGRQFPNYSSELNVNALELEDSALYLCASSLGTGRSEAFFGQGTRLTVV.

V is TRBV19 and J is TRBJ2-1; 10 bases match TRBD2. The junction had 10 bases not matched to a gene; V was cut back by 6 bases and J by 8 bases. The germline gives CDR1 LNHDA, CDR2 SQIVND (reference sequence). This CDR3 region has 15 residues. CDR3 nucleotide sequence: TGTGCCAGTAGCCTAGCGGGAGCGATCTTGGATGAGCAGTTCTTC. Encoded protein: CASSLAGAILDEQFF.

This sequence joins TRBV7-9 and TRBJ2-5; no clear D gene. The V end was cut by 1 base, the J end by 0 bases, with 9 bases between. There are 15 residues in the CDR3. Germline CDR1 reads SEHNR; CDR2 reads FQNEAQ (reference sequence). CDR3 loop: CASSLVVEYQETQYF. The CDR3 DNA follows: TGTGCCAGCAGCTTAGTTGTAGAGTACCAAGAGACCCAGTACTTC.

As to this clone: The sample contains more than one DNA sequence encoding this CDR3. The V gene is TRBV7-2, the J gene TRBJ2-6; no reliable D call. V was pared by 1 base and J by 2 bases, with 6 bases between. The CDR3 has 15 residues. Germline loops: CDR1 SGHTA, CDR2 FQGNSA. The CDR3 reads CASSLEGAGANVLTF. In DNA, the CDR3 is TGTGCCAGCAGCTTAGAGGGCGCTGGGGCCAACGTCCTGACTTTC.

The gene calls are TRBV18 and TRBJ1-3; 7 bases line up with TRBD1. The CDR3 length is 19 residues. CDR1 is KGHSH and CDR2 is LQKENI in the germline V gene. Losses at the gene ends were 1 base for V and 0 bases for J; bases not matched to a gene: 12. As DNA, the CDR3 is TGTGCCAGCTCACCACTTATGGCACAGGGGACCGCCTCTGGAAACACCATATATTTT. Translated: CASSPLMAQGTASGNTIYF.

Concerning this clone itself: Other DNA sequences in this sample translate to the same CDR3. The chain has TRBV28 and TRBJ2-3; unclear D gene. CDR3 length: 13 amino acids. CDR1 MDHEN and CDR2 SYDVKM come from the germline V gene. The germline V and J ends were trimmed by 1 base and 6 bases, with 8 bases remaining between them. The CDR3 sequence: CASSLSGPDTQYF. CDR3 bases: TGTGCCAGCAGTTTATCCGGGCCCGATACGCAGTATTTT.

The V gene is TRBV6-5, the J gene TRBJ2-5, with D perhaps TRBD2 (6 bases). The CDR3 spans 14 residues. Germline values: CDR1 MNHEY, CDR2 SVGAGI. Trimming removed 4 bases at V and 5 bases at J, with 14 bases between. The CDR3 coding sequence is TGTGCCAGCAGTTGGGGGGATCCCCGCGAGACCCAGTACTTC. Its translation is CASSWGDPRETQYF.

This sequence joins TRBV7-9 and TRBJ2-1, with 10 bases aligning to TRBD2. The CDR3 has 18 amino acids. J lost 8 bases, V lost 7 bases, and 20 bases had no gene match. CDR1 and CDR2 (germline): SEHNR, FQNEAQ (reference sequence). The CDR3 is CASTYRGASGSSRDEQFF. The CDR3 DNA reads as TGTGCCAGCACCTACCGGGGGGCTAGCGGGAGTTCGAGAGATGAGCAGTTCTTC.

The chain couples TRBV5-1 to TRBJ2-3; the D gene is possibly TRBD1 (5 bases). The CDR3 sequence is 16 residues long. Germline V lookup: CDR1 SGHRS, CDR2 YFSETQ. V lost 0 bases to trimming and J lost 4 bases, with 15 bases between them. The CDR3 loop is CASSLGSGSASDTQYF. The CDR3 DNA sequence: TGCGCCAGCAGCTTGGGGTCAGGGTCAGCTTCAGATACGCAGTATTTT.

This chain connects TRBV6-5 to TRBJ2-5; the D is unclear. This CDR3 spans 14 amino acids. V was clipped by 0 bases and J by 5 bases, with 10 bases between them. In germline, CDR1 is MNHEY, CDR2 SVGAGI. In DNA form, the CDR3 reads TGTGCCAGCAGTTACTCGAACATAGGGGAGACCCAGTACTTC. Protein product: CASSYSNIGETQYF.

The count of this clone is one. The chain combines TRBV9 with TRBJ2-3, with D perhaps TRBD1 (6 bases). The CDR3 contains 14 residues. CDR1 and CDR2 from the germline V gene are SGDLS and YYNGEE. V lost 6 bases and J lost 5, with 16 bases in between. CDR3 bases: TGTGCCAGCAACGACAGGCAGGCTGGAGATACGCAGTATTTT. Residues: CASNDRQAGDTQYF.

The chain carries TRBV28 and TRBJ2-3; 7 bases map to TRBD1. Losses at the gene ends were 7 bases for V and 1 base for J; bases not matched to a gene: 5. This CDR3 is 14 amino acids long. The germline gives CDR1 MDHEN, CDR2 SYDVKM. The CDR3 region is CASTRGIGTDTQYF. In DNA form, the CDR3 reads TGTGCCAGCACCAGGGGGATTGGCACAGATACGCAGTATTTT.

The chain has TRBV28 and TRBJ1-2, with D unresolved. The CDR3 has 13 residues. V was shortened by 8 bases and J by 4 bases, with 14 bases between the two germline ends. Germline V gene data show CDR1 as MDHEN and CDR2 as SYDVKM. DNA for the CDR3: TGTGCCAGCGGTCCCGCAGGCACCTATGGCTACACCTTC. This sequence encodes CASGPAGTYGYTF.

The V call is TRBV7-3, the J call TRBJ2-7; 9 positions match TRBD2. The V gene's germline CDR1 is SGHTA and CDR2 FQGTGA. This CDR3 comprises 18 residues. Losses at the gene ends were 2 bases for V and 3 bases for J; bases not matched to a gene: 14. The CDR3 sequence: CASSLGWTGSGRNYEQYF. The CDR3 region has the DNA TGTGCCAGCAGCTTAGGGTGGACAGGAAGCGGGAGGAACTACGAGCAGTACTTC.

The chain has TRBV7-9 and TRBJ2-2, with 7 bases fitting TRBD1. This CDR3 region has 17 residues. Trimming removed 5 bases from V and 2 bases from J; junction bases left unmatched: 11. In germline, CDR1 is SEHNR, CDR2 FQNEAQ (reference sequence). CDR3 amino acids: CASSRTGTALNTGELFF. DNA for the CDR3: TGTGCCAGCAGCCGAACCGGGACAGCCCTCAACACCGGGGAGCTGTTTTTT.

The V gene is TRBV5-6, the J gene TRBJ1-1, with 11 positions matching TRBD1. After removal of 1 base from V and 4 bases from J, the junction contained 6 bases not matched to a gene. Germline V CDR1 and CDR2: SGHDT, YYEEEE. This CDR3 has 16 amino acids. The CDR3 DNA reads as TGTGCCAGCAGCTTGCGGGACAGGGGGAAAGGCACTGAAGCTTTCTTT. Translation gives CASSLRDRGKGTEAFF.

CDR3 DNA sequence: TGTGCCAGCAGTTCGAAACCGGGACTACAATCCTACAATGAGCAGTTCTTC. Translation gives CASSSKPGLQSYNEQFF. The V gene is TRBV27, the J gene TRBJ2-1; 7 bases align to TRBD2. After removal of 4 bases from V and 1 base from J, the junction contained 10 bases not matched to a gene. The CDR3 runs 17 residues. Looked up from germline, CDR1 is MNHEY and CDR2 is SMNVEV (reference sequence).

The genes are TRBV30 and TRBJ1-4; the D is unclear. The CDR3 totals 13 residues. Trimming removed 3 bases at V and 11 bases at J, with 16 bases between. In germline, CDR1 is GTSNPN, CDR2 SVGIG (reference sequence). The CDR3 loop is CAWRAERLGKLFF. The CDR3, as DNA: TGTGCCTGGAGAGCGGAGAGACTAGGGAAACTGTTTTTT.

This CDR3 reads CASSRFGQGLSQPQHF. CDR3 in DNA: TGTGCCAGCAGCCGTTTCGGACAGGGGCTAAGTCAGCCCCAGCATTTT. This chain links TRBV7-9 with TRBJ1-5; TRBD1 matches at 9 bases. This CDR3 has 16 amino acids. V shed 5 bases, J shed 6 bases, and the junction held 11 bases outside the gene matches. Germline CDR1 is SEHNR and CDR2 is FQNEAQ (reference sequence). The complete variable domain, with remaining parts taken from reference TRBV7-9 and TRBJ1-5, reads DTGVSQNPRHKITKRGQNVTFRCDPISEHNRLYWYRQTLGQGPEFLTYFQNEAQLEKSRLLSDRFSAERPKGSFSTLEIQRTEQGDSAMYLCASSRFGQGLSQPQHFGDGTRLSIL.

V usage is TRBV10-3 and J usage is TRBJ2-7, with 10 bases that match TRBD1. The CDR3 length is 15 residues. CDR1 is ENHRY, CDR2 SYGVKD, per germline. J was trimmed by 4 bases and V by 6 bases; bases with no gene match: 9. The CDR3 reads CAISDGTGVLYEQYF. The CDR3 DNA reads TGTGCCATCAGCGATGGGACAGGGGTTCTATACGAGCAGTACTTC.

Worth noting for this clone: Other DNA sequences from this sample encode an identical CDR3 as well. The V gene is TRBV11-2, the J gene TRBJ1-2; no reliable D call. V was pared by 0 bases and J by 5 bases, with 1 base between. From germline, CDR1 is SGHAT and CDR2 FQNNGV. The CDR3 totals 11 residues. Here the CDR3 reads CASSLDYGYTF. CDR3 DNA: TGTGCCAGCAGCTTAGATTATGGCTACACCTTC.

The chain employs TRBV7-6 and TRBJ2-3; D might be TRBD1 (5 bases). The germline V and J ends were trimmed by 1 base and 5 bases, with 19 bases remaining between them. CDR1 and CDR2 from the germline V gene are SGHVS and FNYEAQ. This CDR3 has 17 residues. CDR3 sequence reads: CASSLGPMKQAEDTQYF. DNA of the CDR3: TGTGCCAGCAGCTTAGGACCCATGAAACAGGCAGAAGATACGCAGTATTTT. The whole variable domain, remainder taken from reference TRBV7-6 and TRBJ2-3, is GAGVSQSPRYKVTKRGQDVALRCDPISGHVSLYWYRQALGQGPEFLTYFNYEAQQDKSGLPNDRFSAERPEGSISTLTIQRTEQRDSAMYRCASSLGPMKQAEDTQYFGPGTRLTVL.